This passage covers 3 T cell receptor beta chains from one sample sequenced in a study of CD8 T cells in Susac syndrome. An amount of RNA that ranged from roughly 0.45 to 1 ug was reverse transcribed with random hexamers. From the immunoSEQ multiplex PCR reads, TCRdb called clonotypes with MiXCR, one entry per CDR3 protein. The sample consists of roughly 190,000 distinct CDR3 sequences, roughly 92% of them appearing once. The sample comprised CD4+ T cells from PBMCs. These receptors originate from a human donor in good health.

This clonotype occurred once. The rearrangement uses TRBV23-1 and TRBJ2-7; D possibly uses TRBD1 or TRBD2 (6 bases each). TRBV23-1 is reported as an ORF; its role is uncertain. The CDR3 contains 16 residues. V was clipped by 2 bases and J by 0 bases, with 14 bases between them. CDR3 bases: TGCGCCAGCAGTCAAGATCCGGGGGCCCGCTCCTACGAGCAGTACGTC. It codes for CASSQDPGARSYEQYV.

The chain uses TRBV29-1 and TRBJ1-2; TRBD1 matches at 7 bases. J gave up 3 bases and V 6 bases, and 7 bases lay outside the gene matches. The length of the CDR3 is 13 residues. Germline loops: CDR1 SQVTM, CDR2 ANQGSEA. In DNA form, the CDR3 reads TGCAGCGTAGGACAGGAGATTTACTATGGCTACACCTTC. Translating it yields CSVGQEIYYGYTF.

The chain employs TRBV7-2 and TRBJ1-4, with D hard to call. V lost 5 bases, J lost 0 bases, and 22 bases lay in between. Looked up from germline, CDR1 is SGHTA and CDR2 is FQGNSA. This CDR3 is 19 amino acids long. Here the CDR3 reads CASSLRPRKTSSTNEKLFF. CDR3 in DNA: TGTGCCAGCAGCCTTCGACCTCGGAAGACAAGCTCAACTAATGAAAAACTGTTTTTT.